This T cell receptor (beta chain) comes out of a study of T cell changes during pregnancy in multiple sclerosis. In germline, CDR1 is PRHDT, CDR2 FYEKMQ (reference sequence). V was clipped by 5 bases and J by 4 bases, with 17 bases between them. This CDR3 has 15 amino acids. Data came from immunoSEQ multiplex PCR; TCRdb stores just in-frame clones and leaves some out. The table shows roughly 110,000 clones, with under 95% occurring only once. This chain joins TRBV13 and TRBJ1-1, with D perhaps matching TRBD1 (5 bases). The clonotype comes from a female donor with multiple sclerosis, enrolled in a pregnancy study. The sample here was peripheral blood, taken after pregnancy. CDR3 DNA sequence: TGTGCCAGCAGCCCCGCCGGGGAGGGACGCACTGAAGCTTTCTTT. Encoded protein: CASSPAGEGRTEAFF.